Listed here are 19 T cell receptor beta chains from one sample, sequenced in a study of siplizumab effects on memory and regulatory T cells. Clones were sequenced by immunoSEQ multiplex PCR, and TCRdb holds only the in-frame ones, with some missing. The sample contains approximately 48,000 clones, over 90% of which appear only once. The sample consisted of CD8+ T cells sorted from blood. The source is a human donor in good health.

The genes are TRBV29-1 and TRBJ2-2; 11 bases are shared with TRBD2. The V and J ends lost 4 bases and 7 bases, in that order; junction bases with no gene match: 11. The germline V gene has CDR1 SQVTM and CDR2 ANQGSEA. The CDR3 spans 16 residues. The CDR3 nucleotides are TGCAGCGTTGTTGGGCTAGCGGGAGGTAGGGTCGGGGAGCTGTTTTTT. Protein product: CSVVGLAGGRVGELFF.

This clone was counted only a few times. The V gene is TRBV11-3, the J gene TRBJ2-7, with unresolved D. Looked up from germline, CDR1 is SGHNT and CDR2 is YENEEA. V was trimmed by 5 bases and J by 0 bases, leaving 5 bases between them. The CDR3 contains 12 residues. CDR3 nucleotides: TGTGCCAGCAGCGCCGTCTCCTACGAGCAGTACTTC. This sequence encodes CASSAVSYEQYF.

The rearrangement links TRBV28 to TRBJ2-7; D is undetermined. Germline assignment: CDR1 MDHEN and CDR2 SYDVKM. The ends were cut back, 5 bases at V and 3 bases at J, with 8 bases in the middle. This CDR3 is built from 12 residues. In DNA form, the CDR3 reads TGTGCCAGCAGTCCAGTTATCTACGAGCAGTACTTC. It is translated as CASSPVIYEQYF.

This clone showed up just a few times. The chain is built from TRBV7-9 and TRBJ1-5; D is possibly TRBD1 (6 bases). The CDR3 is 14 residues long. V lost 5 bases and J lost 8, with 16 bases in between. Per the germline V gene, CDR1 is SEHNR and CDR2 is FQNEAQ (reference sequence). CDR3 sequence: CASSEDTGSEPQHF. As DNA, the CDR3 is TGTGCCAGCAGCGAAGATACAGGGTCTGAGCCCCAGCATTTT.

This clone was picked up one time. V usage is TRBV19 and J usage is TRBJ1-2, with no clear D. Germline CDR1 and CDR2: LNHDA and SQIVND (reference sequence). The CDR3 is made up of 12 amino acids. Trimming removed 6 bases at V and 5 bases at J, with 10 bases between. The CDR3 DNA reads TGTGCCAGTAGGGACGGACGATATGGCTACACCTTC. Translation: CASRDGRYGYTF.

The gene calls are TRBV6-5 and TRBJ1-1; D possibly corresponds to TRBD1 (6 bases). The CDR3 extends over 14 amino acids. Trimming removed 0 bases from V and 7 bases from J, with 12 bases in between. CDR1 MNHEY and CDR2 SVGAGI come from the germline V gene. CDR3 sequence: CASSYSGRGGEAFF. DNA of the CDR3: TGTGCCAGCAGTTACTCGGGCCGAGGGGGTGAAGCTTTCTTT.

The chain recombines TRBV19 with TRBJ2-2; D is possibly TRBD1 (5 bases). V was trimmed by 7 bases and J by 2 bases, leaving 14 bases between them. This CDR3 contains 15 residues. Germline V gene data show CDR1 as LNHDA and CDR2 as SQIVND (reference sequence). Here the CDR3 reads CASTPFGANTGELFF. In nucleotides, the CDR3 is TGTGCCAGTACCCCCTTTGGGGCAAACACCGGGGAGCTGTTTTTT.

A single count supports this clone. The genes are TRBV7-9 and TRBJ2-2; 12 positions match TRBD2. CDR1 and CDR2 from the germline V gene are SEHNR and FQNEAQ (reference sequence). The CDR3 spans 17 residues. Unmatched junction bases numbered 8, after V lost 4 bases and J lost 5 bases. The CDR3 spells CASSWPGTSGLTGELFF. The CDR3 DNA reads TGTGCCAGCAGCTGGCCGGGGACTAGCGGGCTGACCGGGGAGCTGTTTTTT.

J is TRBJ2-1 and V is TRBV6-5; D is unclear. V was clipped by 2 bases and J by 4 bases, with 6 bases between them. The CDR3 runs 13 residues. Per the germline V gene, CDR1 is MNHEY and CDR2 is SVGAGI. The CDR3 here is CASSYREYNEQFF. In DNA form, the CDR3 reads TGTGCCAGCAGTTACAGGGAATACAATGAGCAGTTCTTC.

DNA for the CDR3: TGTGCCAGCAGCGTCAGGGGCCTGAACACTGAAGCTTTCTTT. Protein: CASSVRGLNTEAFF. This rearrangement joins TRBV9 to TRBJ1-1; possible D gene TRBD1, 6 bases. Germline V lookup: CDR1 SGDLS, CDR2 YYNGEE. The CDR3 extends over 14 amino acids. V was trimmed by 2 bases and J by 0 bases, leaving 8 bases between them.

J is TRBJ1-2 and V is TRBV23-1; no definite D call. TRBV23-1 is assigned to the ORF class and has an uncertain function. Trimming shortened V by 0 bases and J by 4 bases, and 9 bases separated the two germline ends. This CDR3 comprises 14 residues. CDR3 nucleotides: TGCGCCAGCAGTCAATCTCAGGCGTCCTATGGCTACACCTTC. It encodes CASSQSQASYGYTF.

CDR3 nucleotides: TGTGCCAGCAGGGCGGGGTTCCCCACCCAGTACTTC. It encodes CASRAGFPTQYF. The chain employs TRBV7-9 and TRBJ2-5, with D perhaps TRBD2 (6 bases). The CDR3 runs to 12 residues. V gave up 6 bases and J gave up 8 bases, with 13 bases separating them. Per germline, CDR1 SEHNR and CDR2 FQNEAQ (reference sequence). Full variable domain (rest looked up from reference TRBV7-9 and TRBJ2-5): DTGVSQNPRHKITKRGQNVTFRCDPISEHNRLYWYRQTLGQGPEFLTYFQNEAQLEKSRLLSDRFSAERPKGSFSTLEIQRTEQGDSAMYLCASRAGFPTQYFGPGTRLLVL.

The DNA for the CDR3 is TGTGCCAGCAGTTCCCCCAGGGAAACAGATACGCAGTATTTT. It codes for CASSSPRETDTQYF. V is TRBV27 and J is TRBJ2-3; D perhaps matches TRBD1 (5 bases). Trimming shortened V by 4 bases and J by 3 bases, and 11 bases separated the two germline ends. This CDR3 comprises 14 residues. Germline V gives CDR1 MNHEY, CDR2 SMNVEV (reference sequence).

The gene calls are TRBV19 and TRBJ2-7; a weak D match, TRBD2 (6 bases). The germline V gene encodes CDR1 LNHDA and CDR2 SQIVND (reference sequence). The CDR3 sequence is 15 residues long. The V gene lost 5 bases and the J gene lost 1 base, with 15 bases spanning the gap. CDR3 residues: CASSSGVSPSYEQYF. Written as DNA, the CDR3 is TGTGCCAGTAGTTCGGGGGTTAGCCCTTCCTACGAGCAGTACTTC.

V usage is TRBV9 and J usage is TRBJ2-2, with D perhaps TRBD2 (5 bases). CDR3 length: 15 amino acids. V lost 4 bases and J 2 bases, leaving 12 bases between the germline ends. Germline V CDR1 and CDR2: SGDLS, YYNGEE. In nucleotides, the CDR3 is TGTGCCAGCAGCTATGGAGCGGATAACACCGGGGAGCTGTTTTTT. Translated, it gives CASSYGADNTGELFF.

This sequence joins TRBV6-6 and TRBJ2-3; D gene ambiguous. Germline loops: CDR1 MNHNY, CDR2 SVGAGI (reference sequence). The CDR3 is made up of 14 amino acids. The V and J ends lost 0 bases and 4 bases respectively, with 8 bases between them. The CDR3 DNA reads as TGTGCCAGCAGTTACTCAGGGTCCCCAGATACGCAGTATTTT. Translated: CASSYSGSPDTQYF.

The gene calls are TRBV30 and TRBJ2-2; perhaps TRBD1 as D (5 bases). The germline V and J ends were trimmed by 3 bases and 6 bases, with 20 bases remaining between them. Germline loops: CDR1 GTSNPN, CDR2 SVGIG (reference sequence). This CDR3 comprises 16 residues. Here the CDR3 DNA reads TGTGCCTGGAGCCCAACCATGACCACCAGGGCCGGGGAGCTGTTTTTT. Translating gives CAWSPTMTTRAGELFF.

This sequence joins TRBV28 and TRBJ2-1, with TRBD2 matching over 8 bases. The V segment lost 10 bases and the J segment 8 bases; nucleotides outside the gene matches: 10. This CDR3 region has 13 residues. Germline V gives CDR1 MDHEN, CDR2 SYDVKM. The CDR3 DNA reads as TGTGCCACAGATCCGGGAGGGAGGGATGAGCAGTTCTTC. Translating gives CATDPGGRDEQFF.

This clone was detected once. The chain recombines TRBV4-1 with TRBJ2-1; D assignment may be TRBD1 or TRBD2 (5 bases each). The CDR3 runs to 14 residues. V lost 5 bases to trimming and J lost 4 bases, with 12 bases between them. Germline V gene lookup returns CDR1 MGHRA and CDR2 YSYEKL. The CDR3 region has the DNA TGCGCCAGCAGCACAGGACTGGGGTACAATGAGCAGTTCTTC. Protein product: CASSTGLGYNEQFF.